The present entry profiles one T cell receptor (beta chain) with its context. What it binds is not known. V was pared by 6 bases and J by 0 bases, with 8 bases of the junction left unmatched. The CDR3 runs 16 residues. In germline, CDR1 is MDHEN, CDR2 SYDVKM. TCRdb keeps only in-frame clones here, not all; method: immunoSEQ multiplex PCR. The profile covers 65,000 to 85,000 clones, with around 82% appearing a single time and under 7% taken by the ten largest. This sample stems from a study of OX40 agonist ivuxolimab in advanced cancers. Patients were excluded for autoimmune disease history or systemic immunosuppression. Study outcomes and limitations: Antigen specificity of clonally expanded peripheral T cells was not established. Part of the nonresponder group also had normalized T-cell clonal expansion that was low.

Sequenced material: CD4+ or CD8+ T cells sorted from blood, taken in a trial of the OX40 agonist ivuxolimab. The receptor was isolated from an adult with an advanced solid tumor such as melanoma, head and neck, liver or kidney cancer. The chain couples TRBV28 to TRBJ1-5, with 7 bases aligning to TRBD1. The CDR3 DNA sequence: TGTGCCAGCAGCCAACGGGACAGCAATAGCAATCAGCCCCAGCATTTT. Translating it yields CASSQRDSNSNQPQHF.